One T cell receptor beta chain is described in this entry. The record originates from a study of shared clonotypes between healthy human individuals. CD8 cells classed as naive were CD45RO-negative and positively selected for CCR7, excluding terminally differentiated effector memory CD45RA+ cells. The CDR3 covers 16 residues. With 2 bases clipped from V and 1 base from J, the junction kept 5 bases outside the gene matches. Germline CDR1 and CDR2: SNHLY and FYNNEI. The assay was immunoSEQ multiplex PCR, and TCRdb's table has in-frame clones only and misses some. The table shows approximately 2,200,000 clones, with just over 90% occurring only once.

The chain is built from TRBV2 and TRBJ2-4, with TRBD2 matching 7 bases. This sequence was found in a young man in good health. Some clones in this sample may be carry-over from other donors' samples. The specimen was naive CD8+ T cells from PBMCs. CDR3 sequence reads: CASSEREGLAKNIQYF. DNA of the CDR3: TGTGCCAGCAGTGAAAGGGAGGGGTTGGCCAAAAACATTCAGTACTTC. Full variable domain (outside the CDR3, taken from reference TRBV2 and TRBJ2-4): EPEVTQTPSHQVTQMGQEVILRCVPISNHLYFYWYRQILGQKVEFLVSFYNNEISEKSEIFDDQFSVERPDGSNFTLKIRSTKLEDSAMYFCASSEREGLAKNIQYFGAGTRLSVL.